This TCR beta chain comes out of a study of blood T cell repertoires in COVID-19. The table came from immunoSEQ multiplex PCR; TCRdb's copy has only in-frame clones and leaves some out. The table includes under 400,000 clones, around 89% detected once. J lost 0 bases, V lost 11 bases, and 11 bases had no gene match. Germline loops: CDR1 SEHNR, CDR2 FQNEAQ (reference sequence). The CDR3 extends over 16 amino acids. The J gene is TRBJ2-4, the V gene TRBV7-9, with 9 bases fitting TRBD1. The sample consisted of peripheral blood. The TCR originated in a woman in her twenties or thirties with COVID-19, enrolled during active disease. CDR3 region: CALNGTGSLAKNIQYF. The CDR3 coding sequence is TGTGCCTTAAATGGGACAGGGAGCCTAGCCAAAAACATTCAGTACTTC.